What follows is one TCR beta chain and its context. The antigen is unknown. This record comes from a study of radiotherapy plus CTLA-4 blockade in lung cancer. Overall study: Among patients, roughly 17% showed objective responses, and 30% to 40% had disease control. Study-wide findings and caveats: After radiotherapy and ipilimumab, tumor-derived clones expanded in peripheral blood.

Alongside CTLA-4 blockade with ipilimumab, patients with chemo-refractory metastatic non-small-cell lung cancer received focal radiation. In germline, CDR1 is MNHNS, CDR2 SASEGT. This CDR3 is 13 amino acids long. The ends lost 6 bases at V and 7 bases at J; junction bases unmatched: 6. TCRdb keeps only in-frame clones here, not all; method: immunoSEQ multiplex PCR. Of roughly 120,000 clones in the sample, approximately 84% were seen once. The receptor was isolated from a human donor with non-small cell lung cancer who had a partial response to radiotherapy plus ipilimumab. The starting material was peripheral blood, obtained from a patient treated with radiotherapy plus ipilimumab. The chain combines TRBV6-1 with TRBJ1-1; TRBD1 matches 9 bases. The CDR3 protein is CASSWTGESEAFF. CDR3 coding DNA: TGTGCCAGCAGCTGGACAGGGGAAAGTGAAGCTTTCTTT.